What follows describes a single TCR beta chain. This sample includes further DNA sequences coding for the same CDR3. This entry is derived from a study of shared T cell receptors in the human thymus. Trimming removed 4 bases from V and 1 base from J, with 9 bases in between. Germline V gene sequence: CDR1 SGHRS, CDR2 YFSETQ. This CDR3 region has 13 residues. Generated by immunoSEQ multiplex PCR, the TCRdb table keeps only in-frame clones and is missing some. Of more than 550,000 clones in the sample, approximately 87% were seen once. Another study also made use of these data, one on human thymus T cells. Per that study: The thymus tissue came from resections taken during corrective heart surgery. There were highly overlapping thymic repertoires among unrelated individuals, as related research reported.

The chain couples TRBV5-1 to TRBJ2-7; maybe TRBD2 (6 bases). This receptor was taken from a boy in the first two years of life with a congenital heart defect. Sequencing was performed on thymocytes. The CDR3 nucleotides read TGCGCCAGCAGCGGGGGGTCATCCTACGAGCAGTACTTC. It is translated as CASSGGSSYEQYF.